This record looks at one T cell receptor (beta chain) sequence and its context. It was with a sample-barcoded 5' primer and a J-beta primer mix that a second PCR of roughly 6 to 12 cycles was run. One entry per CDR3 protein results from TCRdb running MiXCR on the 5' RACE reads. The table records around 1,600,000 distinct CDR3 sequences, approximately 43% of them present only once. CDR3 length: 13 amino acids. Germline CDR1 is DFQATT and CDR2 is SNEGSKA (reference sequence). With 6 bases removed from V and 1 base from J, the gap between germline ends came to 12 bases. This specimen comes from a study of blood T cells in healthy people across ages. Study in general: Template-switching capture recovered about one barcoded beta molecule per two T cells.

Sequences were obtained from blood. The TCR was taken from a woman in her late teens or twenties in good health. The chain employs TRBV20-1 and TRBJ1-1; tentatively, D is TRBD1 (5 bases). In DNA, the CDR3 is TGCAGTGCGGCCGGGACCAAGAACACTGAAGCTTTCTTT. It is translated as CSAAGTKNTEAFF.